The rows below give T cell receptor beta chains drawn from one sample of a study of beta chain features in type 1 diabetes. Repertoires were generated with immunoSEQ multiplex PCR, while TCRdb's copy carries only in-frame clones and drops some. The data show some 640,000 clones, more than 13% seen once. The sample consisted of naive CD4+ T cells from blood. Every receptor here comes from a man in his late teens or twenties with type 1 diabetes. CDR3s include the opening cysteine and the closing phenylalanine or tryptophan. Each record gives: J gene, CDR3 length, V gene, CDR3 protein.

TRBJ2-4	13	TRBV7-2	CASSLGRGDIQYF
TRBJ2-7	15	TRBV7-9	CASSEGLTGSYEQYF
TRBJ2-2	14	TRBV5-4	CASSKPGSAVGLFF
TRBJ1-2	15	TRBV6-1	CASSEDPPRPGGYTF
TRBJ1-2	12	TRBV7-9	CASSPGPYGYTF
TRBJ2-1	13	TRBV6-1	CASSEYRREGQFF
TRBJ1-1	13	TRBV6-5	CASSPGRTVEAFF
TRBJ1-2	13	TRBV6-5	CASTESTNYGYTF
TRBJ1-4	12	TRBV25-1	CASKGGSEKLFF
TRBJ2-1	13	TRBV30	CAWKREGSNEQFF
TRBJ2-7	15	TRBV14	CASSLSGAGIDEQYF
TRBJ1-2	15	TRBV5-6	CASSLVARAGYGYTF
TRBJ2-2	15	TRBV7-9	CASSSGTGYTGELFF
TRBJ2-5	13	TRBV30	CAWSGTGIVTQYF
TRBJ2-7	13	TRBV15	CATSPPGSYEQYF
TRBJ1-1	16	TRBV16	CASSQSAGAGMGATFF
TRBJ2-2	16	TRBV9	CASSVALAGGTGELFF
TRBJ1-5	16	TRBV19	CASSTRDGLSNQPQHF
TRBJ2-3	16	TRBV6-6	CASSKLGGQNKDTQYF
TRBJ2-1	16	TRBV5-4	CASSPSGRSSYNEQFF
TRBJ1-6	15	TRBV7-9	CASSLRTPANSPLHF
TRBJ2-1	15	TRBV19	CASSIMTVSYNEQFF
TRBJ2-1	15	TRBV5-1	CASSLSQGLYNEQFF
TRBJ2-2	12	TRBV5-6	CASSLQSGELFF
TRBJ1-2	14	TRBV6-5	CASSFSTEHYGYTF
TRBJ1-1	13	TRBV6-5	CASSYSSYTEAFF
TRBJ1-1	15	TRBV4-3	CASSRDGRGRTEAFF
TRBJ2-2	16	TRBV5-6	CASSLPEARVAGELFF
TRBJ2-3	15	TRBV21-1	CASTTTSGGPDTQYF
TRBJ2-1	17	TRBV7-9	CASSLPQGVVDYNEQFF
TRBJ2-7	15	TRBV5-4	CASSQDRALSYEQYF
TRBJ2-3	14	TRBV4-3	CASSQDQFADTQYF
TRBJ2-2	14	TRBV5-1	CASTGAFGTGELFF
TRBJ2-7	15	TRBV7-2	CASSLTRTGGYEQYF
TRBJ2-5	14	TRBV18	CASSPRGQQETQYF
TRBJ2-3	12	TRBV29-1	CSVGDFTDTQYF
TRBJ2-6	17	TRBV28	CASTTTGLLSGANVLTF
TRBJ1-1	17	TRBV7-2	CASSPSGTRWRGTEAFF
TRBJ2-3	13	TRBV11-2	CASSLDRGDTQYF
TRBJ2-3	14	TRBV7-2	CASSSYSGADTQYF
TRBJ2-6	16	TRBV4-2	CASSLPPGTGANVLTF
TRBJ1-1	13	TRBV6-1	CASSDLLTGGMVF
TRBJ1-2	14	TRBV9	CASSVQRVSGGYTF
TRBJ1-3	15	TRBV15	CATSQDRVSGNTIYF
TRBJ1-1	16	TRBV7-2	CASSLSPGGADTEAFF
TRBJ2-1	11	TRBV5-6	CASSLRGEQFF
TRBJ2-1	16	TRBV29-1	CSVEDSLAGSYNEQFF